These 2 T cell receptor beta chains were sequenced from one sample in a study of blood T cell repertoires in COVID-19. Generated by immunoSEQ multiplex PCR, the TCRdb table keeps only in-frame clones and is missing some. The sample has 390,000 or so clones; around 87% are singletons. The sequenced material came from PBMCs or T cells enriched from blood (not recorded which). These receptors were obtained from a woman in her forties or fifties who had recovered from COVID-19.

The V gene is TRBV6-5, the J gene TRBJ1-2, with D possibly TRBD1 on 6 matching bases. V was shortened by 7 bases and J by 6 bases, with 18 bases between the two germline ends. The CDR3 has 14 residues. Germline CDR1 reads MNHEY; CDR2 reads SVGAGI. For the CDR3, the DNA is TGTGCCAGCACCGACGGGGGGCAGGGTAATGGCTACACCTTC. Protein sequence: CASTDGGQGNGYTF.

In this sample, this clone turned up once. Other DNA sequences in this specimen translate into the identical CDR3. The chain carries TRBV30 and TRBJ1-2; tentative D call: TRBD1 (5 bases). Germline V gene sequence: CDR1 GTSNPN, CDR2 SVGIG (reference sequence). The CDR3 contains 12 residues. V dropped 5 bases and J dropped 2 bases, with 9 bases sitting between them. The CDR3 region is CAWSQGNYGYTF. The CDR3 region has the DNA TGTGCCTGGTCCCAGGGAAACTATGGCTACACCTTC.